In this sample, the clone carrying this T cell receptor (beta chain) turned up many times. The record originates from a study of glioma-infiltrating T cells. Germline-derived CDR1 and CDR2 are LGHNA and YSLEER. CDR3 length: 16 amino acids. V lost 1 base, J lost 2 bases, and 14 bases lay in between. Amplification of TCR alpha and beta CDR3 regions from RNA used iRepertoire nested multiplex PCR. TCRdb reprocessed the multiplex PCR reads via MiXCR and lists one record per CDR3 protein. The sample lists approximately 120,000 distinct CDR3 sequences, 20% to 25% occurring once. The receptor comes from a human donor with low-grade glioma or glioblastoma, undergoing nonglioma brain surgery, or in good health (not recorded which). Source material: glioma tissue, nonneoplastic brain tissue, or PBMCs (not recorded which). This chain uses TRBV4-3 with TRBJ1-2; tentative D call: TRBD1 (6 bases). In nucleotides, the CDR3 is TGCGCCAGCAGCCAAGTGGAGGACAGAATGAACTATGGCTACACCTTC. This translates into CASSQVEDRMNYGYTF.